This entry lists 21 T cell receptor beta chains sequenced from one sample in a study of blood T cells in healthy people across ages. Sample-barcoded 5' priming and a J-beta primer mix drove a second PCR of roughly 6 to 12 cycles. TCRdb re-called the 5' RACE reads through MiXCR, storing one row per CDR3 protein. Here the sample spans over 500,000 distinct CDR3 sequences, about 28% being singletons. These data were likewise used in another study, on T cells of mothers and their children.

The sample consisted of blood. These receptors all stem from a boy between 2 and 10 years old in good health.

This chain joins TRBV7-9 and TRBJ1-1; 9 bases are shared with TRBD1. Trimming at V came to 5 bases and at J to 1 base, leaving 5 bases not matched to a gene. Germline-derived CDR1 and CDR2 are SEHNR and FQNEAQ (reference sequence). The CDR3 length is 15 residues. CDR3: CASSRTGVANTEAFF. CDR3 nucleotide sequence: TGTGCCAGCAGCAGGACAGGGGTCGCGAACACTGAAGCTTTCTTT.

The genes are TRBV20-1 and TRBJ2-7; D gene unclear. There are 13 residues in the CDR3. The V gene's germline CDR1 is DFQATT and CDR2 SNEGSKA (reference sequence). The ends were cut back, 5 bases at V and 2 bases at J, with 13 bases in the middle. The CDR3 is CSAPSAKTYEQYF. CDR3 nucleotides: TGCAGTGCTCCGAGCGCCAAAACCTACGAGCAGTACTTC.

The rearrangement links TRBV6-4 to TRBJ2-3; 10 bases line up with TRBD2. Looked up from germline, CDR1 is MRHNA and CDR2 is SNTAGT. CDR3 length: 14 residues. Germline trimming cut 5 bases from V and 4 bases from J; bases unmatched to any gene: 3. The CDR3 protein is CASSPGTSADTQYF. CDR3 DNA: TGTGCCAGCAGTCCCGGGACTAGCGCAGATACGCAGTATTTT.

This clonotype was counted between two and nine times. Here the CDR3 DNA reads TGTGCCAGCAGCTGGGGACACCTGTGGGAGACCCAGTACTTC. It codes for CASSWGHLWETQYF. The chain combines TRBV5-6 with TRBJ2-5, with D perhaps matching TRBD1 (6 bases). The CDR3 length is 14 residues. Germline V gene lookup returns CDR1 SGHDT and CDR2 YYEEEE. Trimming stripped 3 bases from V and 5 bases from J, with 14 bases between.

This clonotype was recorded a few times. This chain joins TRBV10-2 and TRBJ2-3; D is perhaps TRBD2 (5 bases). Trimming took 3 bases from V and 10 from J, leaving 8 bases between them. Germline lookup yields CDR1 WSHSY and CDR2 SAAADI. The CDR3 is 11 amino acids. The CDR3 reads CASSDTSAQYF. In nucleotides, the CDR3 is TGCGCCAGCAGTGATACTAGTGCGCAGTATTTT.

The chain combines TRBV3-1 with TRBJ1-1; possible D gene TRBD1, 6 bases. The CDR3 loop spans 13 amino acids. Germline assignment: CDR1 LGHDT and CDR2 YNNKEL (reference sequence). Trimming stripped 5 bases from V and 4 bases from J, with 11 bases between. CDR3 nucleotide sequence: TGTGCCAGCAGCAAGGGGGGAGGCACTGAAGCTTTCTTT. Residues: CASSKGGGTEAFF.

This clonotype was seen more than once but under ten times. The gene calls are TRBV5-1 and TRBJ2-5; 9 bases align to TRBD1. The assigned J gene may be wrong: the sequence end matches TRBJ2-1 better. In germline, CDR1 is SGHRS, CDR2 YFSETQ. CDR3 length equals 15 residues. As DNA, the CDR3 is TGCGCCAGCAGACAAGGACAGGGGATCGTCAATGAGCAGTTCTTC. This codes for CASRQGQGIVNEQFF.

This chain connects TRBV4-1 to TRBJ1-6; the match to TRBD1 covers 7 bases. After removal of 3 bases from V and 11 bases from J, the junction contained 13 bases not matched to a gene. CDR1 and CDR2 (germline): MGHRA, YSYEKL. The CDR3 covers 16 residues. Written as DNA, the CDR3 is TGCGCCAGCAGCCATTTATCCCGGGACAGCACTCCACCCCTCCACTTT. The encoded protein is CASSHLSRDSTPPLHF.

The V call is TRBV7-2, the J call TRBJ2-1; 8 bases line up with TRBD2. Germline V CDR1 and CDR2: SGHTA, FQGNSA. The CDR3 has 17 amino acids. The V and J ends lost 7 bases and 2 bases, in that order; junction bases with no gene match: 13. The CDR3 DNA reads as TGTGCCAGCACCGTGGGGGCTAGCGGGTTCCCCTACAATGAGCAGTTCTTC. It is translated as CASTVGASGFPYNEQFF.

This clonotype was counted once. Compared with germline, one end of the junction differs, possibly owing to a read error. The J gene is TRBJ2-5, the V gene TRBV12-3 or TRBV12-4; 9 nucleotides match TRBD2. The length of the CDR3 is 16 residues. The DNA for the CDR3 is TGTGCCAGTCAGACTAGCGGAAGCTTGAGGAAAGAGCCCCAGTACTTC. Protein product: CASQTSGSLRKEPQYF.

This clonotype has just a few counts. This rearrangement joins TRBV29-1 to TRBJ2-5, with 10 bases that match TRBD1. The germline V gene has CDR1 SQVTM and CDR2 ANQGSEA. This CDR3 contains 14 residues. J was trimmed by 1 base and V by 8 bases; bases with no gene match: 7. CDR3: CSCWDRGLQETQYF. CDR3 sequence (DNA): TGCAGCTGCTGGGACAGGGGTCTCCAAGAGACCCAGTACTTC.

This clonotype was found many times. The chain recombines TRBV5-8 with TRBJ2-7, with TRBD1 matching over 7 bases. Trimming cost V 6 bases and J 3 bases; bases outside gene matches: 12. This CDR3 has 15 amino acids. The germline CDR1 and CDR2 sequences are SGHTS and YDEGEE. This CDR3 is CASTEEPTGFYEQYF. The CDR3 DNA is TGTGCCAGCACCGAAGAACCGACAGGGTTCTACGAGCAGTACTTC.

This clonotype was recorded at least ten times. The chain links TRBV2 to TRBJ2-7; D might be TRBD1 (5 bases). V gave up 6 bases and J gave up 2 bases, with 8 bases separating them. CDR3 length equals 12 residues. Looked up from germline, CDR1 is SNHLY and CDR2 is FYNNEI. CDR3 DNA: TGTGCCAGCAGCGACAGTACCTACGAGCAGTACTTC. It yields the protein CASSDSTYEQYF.

V and J are TRBV6-2 or TRBV6-3 and TRBJ2-7, with D perhaps TRBD1 (5 bases). Germline CDR1 reads MNHEY; CDR2 reads SVGEGT. Trimming took 2 bases from V and 0 from J, leaving 11 bases between them. The CDR3 runs to 15 residues. The CDR3 DNA follows: TGTGCCAGCAGTTACGGGGCAGCGACCTCCTACGAGCAGTACTTC. As protein: CASSYGAATSYEQYF.

This clonotype showed up just a few times. The rearrangement uses TRBV29-1 and TRBJ2-3; D is uncertain. Trimming took 4 bases from V and 4 from J, leaving 3 bases between them. In germline, CDR1 is SQVTM, CDR2 ANQGSEA. This CDR3 contains 10 residues. CDR3 DNA: TGCAGCGTTGCAGCAGATACGCAGTATTTT. Translation gives CSVAADTQYF.

Concerning this clonotype itself: An end of the junction differs from the germline gene, which may be a read error. The V call is TRBV7-7, the J call TRBJ2-7, with D unresolved. The CDR3 sequence is 13 residues long. Germline V lookup: CDR1 SSHAT, CDR2 FNYEAQ (reference sequence). This CDR3 reads CASSPDEGYEQYF. CDR3 nucleotide sequence: TGTGCTAGCAGCCCAGACGAAGGCTACGAGCAGTACTTC.

This clonotype was found a few times. The CDR3 nucleotides are TGTGCCAGCAGCTTAGGGAGGGAGACTGAAGCTTTCTTT. Translation gives CASSLGRETEAFF. V gene TRBV7-2 combines with J gene TRBJ1-1; D is unresolved. The germline gives CDR1 SGHTA, CDR2 FQGNSA. CDR3 length: 13 residues. Trimming left V 1 base short and J 5 bases short, with 8 bases between.

V is TRBV19 and J is TRBJ2-1; 11 nucleotides align to TRBD2. CDR3 length equals 14 residues. The trim removed 5 bases at V and 10 bases at J, leaving 7 bases unmatched. From germline, CDR1 is LNHDA and CDR2 SQIVND (reference sequence). CDR3 protein: CASSPSGLAAEQFF. CDR3 nucleotide sequence: TGTGCCAGTAGTCCATCGGGACTAGCGGCAGAGCAGTTCTTC.

The gene calls are TRBV6-6 and TRBJ1-2; 7 bases are a match to TRBD1. From germline, CDR1 is MNHNY and CDR2 SVGAGI (reference sequence). This CDR3 has 15 residues. V lost 2 bases, J lost 6 bases, and 9 bases stayed unmatched. The CDR3 protein is CASSYVQGREDGYTF. Here the CDR3 DNA reads TGTGCCAGCAGTTACGTACAGGGGAGAGAAGATGGCTACACCTTC.

This clonotype appeared once. CDR3 in DNA: TGCGCCAGCAGCCAGGGGACTGGATATGAAGAGACCCAGTACTTC. Translated, it gives CASSQGTGYEETQYF. The chain couples TRBV4-3 to TRBJ2-5; perhaps TRBD2 as D (6 bases). Trimming removed 3 bases from V and 3 bases from J, with 14 bases in between. The germline gives CDR1 LGHNA, CDR2 YSLEER. CDR3 length equals 15 residues.

The gene calls are TRBV5-1 and TRBJ1-2; TRBD1 matches 7 bases. Trimming removed 0 bases from V and 4 bases from J; junction bases left unmatched: 3. Germline V lookup: CDR1 SGHRS, CDR2 YFSETQ. The CDR3 loop spans 14 amino acids. In DNA, the CDR3 is TGCGCCAGCAGCTTGGAAGCAGGGGGCTATGGCTACACCTTC. Translation gives CASSLEAGGYGYTF.